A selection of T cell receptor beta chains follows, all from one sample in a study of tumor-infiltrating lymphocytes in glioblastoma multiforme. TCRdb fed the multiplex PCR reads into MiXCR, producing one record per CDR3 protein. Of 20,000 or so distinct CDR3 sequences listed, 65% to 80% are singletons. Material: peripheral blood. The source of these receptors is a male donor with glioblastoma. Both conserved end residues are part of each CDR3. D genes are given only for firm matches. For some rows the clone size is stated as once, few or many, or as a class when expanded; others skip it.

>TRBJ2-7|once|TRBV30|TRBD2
CAWSGTSEQYF
TGTGCCTGGAGTGGGACTAGTGAGCAGTACTTC
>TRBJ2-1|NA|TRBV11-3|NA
CASSFGGPNEQFF
TGTGCCAGCAGCTTCGGAGGGCCCAATGAGCAGTTCTTC
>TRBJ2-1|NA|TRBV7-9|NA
CASSRLQWVNEQFF
TGTGCCAGCAGCCGATTACAGTGGGTCAATGAGCAGTTCTTC
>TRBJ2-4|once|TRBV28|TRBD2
CASSSSGRQNIKYF
TGTGCCAGCAGTTCGAGCGGGAGGCAAAACATTAAGTACTTC
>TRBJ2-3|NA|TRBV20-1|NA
CSAQGGGATDTQYF
TGCAGTGCACAGGGGGGGGGGGCCACAGATACGCAGTATTTT
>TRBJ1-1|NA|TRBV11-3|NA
CASSFKGAGLNTEAFF
TGTGCCAGCAGCTTCAAGGGTGCAGGGCTGAACACTGAAGCTTTCTTT
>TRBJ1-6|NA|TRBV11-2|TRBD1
CANSQGGPPLHF
TGTGCCAACAGCCAGGGGGGGCCACCCCTCCACTTT
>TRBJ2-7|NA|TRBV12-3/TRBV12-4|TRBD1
CASRGTGTASYEQYF
TGTGCCAGCAGGGGGACAGGGACAGCTTCCTACGAGCAGTACTTC
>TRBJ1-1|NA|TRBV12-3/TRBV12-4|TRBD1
CASSTRQGTEALF
TGTGCCAGCAGTACAAGACAGGGCACTGAAGCTCTCTTT
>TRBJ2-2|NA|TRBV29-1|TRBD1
CSVEHRGTGELFF
TGCAGCGTTGAGCACAGGGGTACCGGGGAGCTGTTTTTT